This TCR beta chain was profiled in a study of Tregs in tolerant kidney transplant recipients. Points from the study as a whole: Findings come from small patient numbers and require larger validation.

This CDR3 has 14 amino acids. V lost 2 bases and J lost 4, with 12 bases in between. Germline CDR1 and CDR2: SGHRS and YFSETQ. Recipients received nonmyeloablative bone marrow transplants from related graft donors, with transient mixed chimerism. Turning to this clone: Its matching antigen is unknown.

Using immunoSEQ multiplex PCR, the repertoire was profiled, and TCRdb retains in-frame clones only, with some absent. The table records around 50,000 clones, around 90% of them present only once. Sequences were derived from CD8+ T cells from blood (PBMCs), sampled 12 months after the transplant. V gene TRBV5-1 combines with J gene TRBJ1-2; D remains unclear. This receptor was identified in a human patient who received a combined kidney and bone marrow transplant. Some T cells may be the graft donor's. DNA for the CDR3: TGCGCCAGCAGCTTAGGAGGGTTAAGCTATGGCTACACCTTC. Residues: CASSLGGLSYGYTF.